This entry lists 16 T cell receptor beta chains sequenced from one sample in a study of blood T cell repertoires in COVID-19. TCRdb's table, derived via immunoSEQ multiplex PCR, lists solely in-frame clones and lacks some. Among about 190,000 clones listed, roughly four fifths were seen once. The sequenced sample was peripheral blood. Receptors were obtained from a woman between 35 and 50 years old with acute or convalescent COVID-19.

This sequence joins TRBV2 and TRBJ2-7; 12 bases are shared with TRBD2. The CDR3 covers 15 residues. Trimming removed 2 bases from V and 4 bases from J; junction bases left unmatched: 3. Germline assignment: CDR1 SNHLY and CDR2 FYNNEI. The CDR3 bases are TGTGCCAGCAGTGAAATGACTAGCGGGGGATACGAGCAGTACTTC. It translates to CASSEMTSGGYEQYF.

The V call is TRBV15, the J call TRBJ1-6; 8 positions agree with TRBD1. This CDR3 has 14 amino acids. V was pared by 3 bases and J by 8 bases, with 3 bases of the junction left unmatched. Germline-derived CDR1 and CDR2 are LNHNV and YYDKDF (reference sequence). CDR3 residues: CATSSGTGDSPLHF. The CDR3 DNA reads as TGTGCCACCAGCAGTGGGACAGGAGATTCACCCCTCCACTTT.

The V gene is TRBV28, the J gene TRBJ1-5; possibly TRBD1 for D (5 bases). CDR1 and CDR2 from the germline V gene are MDHEN and SYDVKM. The CDR3 contains 14 residues. The CDR3 region has the DNA TGTGCTACGAAAAGCGTGGGACTAGGCGCGCCCCAGCATTTT. Translated, it gives CATKSVGLGAPQHF.

Notes on this clone: Distinct nucleotide sequences in the sample also encode this CDR3. This sequence joins TRBV5-1 and TRBJ2-2, with D uncertain. The CDR3 spans 13 residues. The V gene lost 0 bases and the J gene lost 3 bases, with 3 bases spanning the gap. CDR1 is SGHRS, CDR2 YFSETQ, per germline. This CDR3 is CASSLADTGELFF. In nucleotides, the CDR3 is TGCGCCAGCAGCTTGGCAGACACCGGGGAGCTGTTTTTT.

This clone was found once. The genes are TRBV7-2 and TRBJ2-3; unclear D gene. The CDR3 length is 14 residues. Germline V lookup: CDR1 SGHTA, CDR2 FQGNSA. V shed 0 bases and J shed 4 bases, with 8 bases lying between them. CDR3 residues: CASSLALGADTQYF. CDR3 coding DNA: TGTGCCAGCAGCTTAGCGTTGGGCGCAGATACGCAGTATTTT.

V usage is TRBV6-5 and J usage is TRBJ1-6; tentatively, D is TRBD1 (5 bases). Between the trimmed V and J ends, which lost 6 bases and 8 bases, there was a span of 11 bases. Germline lookup yields CDR1 MNHEY and CDR2 SVGAGI. The CDR3 is made up of 13 amino acids. CDR3 protein: CASRQGPYSPLHF. DNA of the CDR3: TGTGCCAGCAGGCAGGGTCCGTATTCACCCCTCCACTTT.

The rearrangement links TRBV11-3 to TRBJ2-1; D remains unclear. CDR1 SGHNT and CDR2 YENEEA come from the germline V gene. The CDR3 totals 13 residues. The V end lost 1 base, the J end lost 7 bases, and 8 bases lay between the germline ends. Written as DNA, the CDR3 is TGTGCCAGCAGCTTAGGTATGAGGAATGAGCAGTTCTTC. Translation: CASSLGMRNEQFF. The full variable domain, with the rest looked up from reference TRBV11-3 and TRBJ2-1, is EAGVVQSPRYKIIEKKQPVAFWCNPISGHNTLYWYLQNLGQGPELLIRYENEEAVDDSQLPKDRFSAERLKGVDSTLKIQPAELGDSAVYLCASSLGMRNEQFFGPGTRLTVL.

The chain couples TRBV12-3 or TRBV12-4 to TRBJ1-2, with D perhaps TRBD1 (6 bases). The V and J ends lost 5 bases and 4 bases respectively, with 11 bases between them. The CDR3 is 13 residues long. In DNA form, the CDR3 reads TGTGCCAGCAGTCGACAGGCCTCCTATGGCTACACCTTC. Translation: CASSRQASYGYTF.

The chain carries TRBV2 and TRBJ1-1; 8 bases match TRBD1. Germline values: CDR1 SNHLY, CDR2 FYNNEI. The CDR3 is made up of 16 amino acids. After removal of 4 bases from V and 7 bases from J, the junction contained 14 bases not matched to a gene. DNA of the CDR3: TGTGCCAGCAGTGCCGCGACCCTTCGACAGGGGAGTGAAGCTTTCTTT. This translates into CASSAATLRQGSEAFF.

This chain joins TRBV19 and TRBJ2-5; D possibly corresponds to TRBD2 (6 bases). The length of the CDR3 is 14 residues. Germline CDR1 reads LNHDA; CDR2 reads SQIVND (reference sequence). The V end was cut by 5 bases, the J end by 3 bases, with 13 bases between. The CDR3 spells CASSWGLGEETQYF. CDR3 nucleotide sequence: TGTGCCAGTAGTTGGGGACTGGGGGAAGAGACCCAGTACTTC.

On this clone itself: The same CDR3 can be traced to other DNA sequences in this sample. The rearrangement uses TRBV6-5 and TRBJ1-3; D is possibly TRBD1 (5 bases). Germline CDR1 MNHEY, CDR2 SVGAGI. This CDR3 region has 15 residues. Trimming shortened V by 0 bases and J by 4 bases, and 10 bases separated the two germline ends. As DNA, the CDR3 is TGTGCCAGCAGTTACTCGCGGGGGTCGGGAAACACCATATATTTT. It is translated as CASSYSRGSGNTIYF.

CDR3: CAWSPGMSGSPTGELFF. The CDR3 DNA reads as TGTGCCTGGAGCCCCGGTATGAGCGGGAGTCCCACCGGGGAGCTGTTTTTT. The chain combines TRBV30 with TRBJ2-2; 8 bases agree with TRBD2. J gave up 4 bases and V 3 bases, and 13 bases lay outside the gene matches. This CDR3 comprises 17 residues. Germline V gene data show CDR1 as GTSNPN and CDR2 as SVGIG (reference sequence). Based on the CDR3 plus reference TRBV30 and TRBJ2-2, the full variable domain is SQTIHQWPATLVQPVGSPLSLECTVEGTSNPNLYWYRQAAGRGLQLLFYSVGIGQISSEVPQNLSASRPQDRQFILSSKKLLLSDSGFYLCAWSPGMSGSPTGELFFGEGSRLTVL.

This clone was seen just once. The gene calls are TRBV2 and TRBJ1-2; tentative D call: TRBD1 (5 bases). V gave up 6 bases and J gave up 4 bases, with 15 bases separating them. Germline loops: CDR1 SNHLY, CDR2 FYNNEI. The CDR3 spans 14 residues. The CDR3: CASRSEGVGYGYTF. CDR3 coding DNA: TGTGCCAGCAGGTCGGAAGGGGTGGGCTATGGCTACACCTTC.

This clone was seen a single time. The chain links TRBV19 to TRBJ2-7; a possible D gene is TRBD1 (6 bases). The CDR3 spans 14 residues. The germline gives CDR1 LNHDA, CDR2 SQIVND (reference sequence). V lost 5 bases, J lost 5 bases, and 16 bases lay in between. In DNA, the CDR3 is TGTGCCAGTAGTGTCCGGGACACTGATGACGAGCAGTACTTC. It codes for CASSVRDTDDEQYF.

This clone was observed a few times. The chain recombines TRBV10-3 with TRBJ1-3; weak D call: TRBD1 (6 bases). The CDR3 sequence is 11 residues long. In germline, CDR1 is ENHRY, CDR2 SYGVKD. V shed 10 bases and J shed 4 bases, with 8 bases lying between them. CDR3 in amino acids: CATGTGNTIYF. The CDR3 bases are TGTGCCACCGGGACAGGAAACACCATATATTTT.

This clone has a single count. The chain is built from TRBV4-2 and TRBJ1-4, with 9 positions matching TRBD1. The length of the CDR3 is 17 residues. V gave up 1 base and J gave up 5 bases; unmatched junction bases: 8. CDR1 and CDR2 from the germline V gene are LGHNA and YNFKEQ. The CDR3 DNA sequence: TGTGCCAGCAGCCAAGGGGGAAGGGGGACAGGGAATGAAAAACTGTTTTTT. It yields the protein CASSQGGRGTGNEKLFF.